This T cell receptor beta chain derives from a study of blood T cell repertoires in COVID-19. Across the whole study: Spain, Italy and the United States supplied samples that represented acute and convalescent COVID-19.

Sequencing was performed with immunoSEQ multiplex PCR; in TCRdb, only in-frame clones are kept and a portion is missing. The table lists approximately 300,000 clones, around 86% of them singletons. The sequence derives from a woman in her 50s with acute or convalescent COVID-19. Input material: peripheral blood.

CDR3 protein: CASSLLYGFSYEQYF. Here the CDR3 DNA reads TGTGCCAGCAGCTTACTATACGGGTTCTCCTACGAGCAGTACTTC. The rearrangement uses TRBV7-7 and TRBJ2-7; no clear D gene. V was cut by 2 bases and J by 0 bases, with 11 bases left in between. CDR3 length equals 15 residues. Germline V gene sequence: CDR1 SSHAT, CDR2 FNYEAQ (reference sequence).